This is a list of T cell receptor beta chains from one sample in a study of T cell clones after liver transplantation. Assay: immunoSEQ multiplex PCR; the TCRdb copy retains only in-frame clones and omits some. The sample has around 97,000 clones; approximately 79% are singletons. The sample here was CD4+ T cells from blood, taken about 50 months after liver transplant. The receptors shown here come from a human patient who received a liver transplant. The graft donor may have given rise to some T cells. The CDR3 runs from the conserved cysteine through the conserved F or W. A D gene is named only where the DNA matches it firmly. Size is stated for part of the rows, as once, few or many counts, or as a class when the clone is expanded.

>TRBV19|TRBJ1-1|-|-
TGTGCCAGTAGTATAGCCCTAGGTGCAGGGGACACTGAAGCTTTCTTT
CASSIALGAGDTEAFF
>TRBV7-2|TRBJ1-1|-|-
TGTGCCAGCAGCTCCTACACTGAAGCTTTCTTT
CASSSYTEAFF
>TRBV7-2|TRBJ2-3|-|-
TGTGCCAGCAGCTTTTTTGCTGATACGCAGTATTTT
CASSFFADTQYF
>TRBV9|TRBJ2-1|TRBD2|-
TGTGCCAGCAGCCACGGGACTAGCGGGAATTCCTACAATGAGCAGTTCTTC
CASSHGTSGNSYNEQFF
>TRBV19|TRBJ2-1|-|-
TGTGCCAGTAGTGGGAGGTTTAAGGGGGATGAGCAGTTCTTC
CASSGRFKGDEQFF
>TRBV19|TRBJ1-2|TRBD1|-
TGTGCCGCTGGACAGGGGACGGTCATTGGTGGCTACACCTTC
CAAGQGTVIGGYTF
>TRBV9|TRBJ1-3|-|-
TGTGCCAGCAGCGGCGACTGGGGAAATACTGGAAACACCATATATTTT
CASSGDWGNTGNTIYF
>TRBV6-1|TRBJ1-5|TRBD1|-
TGTGCCAGCAGTGAAGGGACAGGGGGCGGTCAGCCCCAGCATTTT
CASSEGTGGGQPQHF
>TRBV11-2|TRBJ1-1|-|-
TGTGCCAGCAGCTTGGGAGCAAACACTGAAGCTTTCTTT
CASSLGANTEAFF
>TRBV11-2|TRBJ2-6|-|-
TGTGCCAGCAGCTTAAGTCCCAACTCTGGGGCCAACGTCCTGACTTTC
CASSLSPNSGANVLTF
>TRBV27|TRBJ1-5|TRBD1|-
TGTGCCAGCAGCCAATTCAAACAGGGGAAGTATCAGCCCCAGCATTTT
CASSQFKQGKYQPQHF
>TRBV28|TRBJ1-5|-|few
TGTGCCAGCAGCCCAGATCAGCCCCAGCATTTT
CASSPDQPQHF
>TRBV7-2|TRBJ1-5|-|-
TGTGCCAGCAGCTGGGGGGACGGCAATCAGCCCCAGCATTTT
CASSWGDGNQPQHF
>TRBV6-5|TRBJ1-5|-|-
TGTGCCAGCAGCCGACAGAGTAATCAGCCCCAGCATTTT
CASSRQSNQPQHF
>TRBV18|TRBJ1-5|-|-
TGTGCCAGCTCACCAGGGTTAAACAGGAGGGGCGATCAGCCCCAGCATTTT
CASSPGLNRRGDQPQHF
>TRBV5-5|TRBJ2-7|-|few
TGTGCCAGCAGCTTGGAGGGGGGTGGCTACGAGCAGTACTTC
CASSLEGGGYEQYF
>TRBV19|TRBJ2-2|-|-
TGTGCCAGTAGTATACACAGGGGAGGCACCGGGGAGCTGTTTTTT
CASSIHRGGTGELFF
>TRBV7-9|TRBJ1-2|TRBD1|few
TGTGCCAGCAGCTTAGAAACAGGGGCTAGAGAGGGCTACACCTTC
CASSLETGAREGYTF
>TRBV6-1|TRBJ2-7|-|-
TGTGCCAGCAGTGAGGGGGGTACGAGAGCCTACGAGCAGTACTTC
CASSEGGTRAYEQYF
>TRBV6-5|TRBJ2-7|TRBD1|-
TGTGCCAGCAGTTACTCGGGAGGGACAGGGCACTACGAGCAGTACTTC
CASSYSGGTGHYEQYF
>TRBV19|TRBJ2-1|-|-
TGTGCCAGTAGTATAGATGACACGGGGCGGTACAATGAGCAGTTCTTC
CASSIDDTGRYNEQFF
>TRBV29-1|TRBJ1-5|-|once
TGCAGCGTTGTGGTGGACGGGGGTTTGATAGGCAATCAGCCCCAGCATTTT
CSVVVDGGLIGNQPQHF
>TRBV5-1|TRBJ2-7|-|once
TGCGCCAGCAGCTTTACAGATCGCGAGCAGTACTTC
CASSFTDREQYF
>TRBV18|TRBJ2-1|-|-
TGTGCCAGCTCACGGGAAACTCACAATGAGCAGTTCTTC
CASSRETHNEQFF
>TRBV2|TRBJ2-7|-|few
TGTGCCAGCAGTCTTCGGGGAACCGGCTACGAGCAGTACTTC
CASSLRGTGYEQYF
>TRBV5-4|TRBJ2-2|TRBD1|-
TGTGCCAGCAGCGCGACAGGGGTGAACACCGGGGAGCTGTTTTTT
CASSATGVNTGELFF
>TRBV5-1|TRBJ2-7|TRBD1|-
TGCGCCAGCAGCTTAGCCCCCGACAGGGCTCGCAGCGAGCAGTACTTC
CASSLAPDRARSEQYF
>TRBV18|TRBJ2-1|TRBD2|-
TGTGCCAGCTCACGGGCGGCGATAGCGGGAGGGAATGAGCAGTTCTTC
CASSRAAIAGGNEQFF
>TRBV4-2|TRBJ1-2|-|-
TGTGCCAGCAGCCGATACCCCCAGGAGTATGGCTACACCTTC
CASSRYPQEYGYTF
>TRBV2|TRBJ1-5|TRBD1|-
TGTGCCAGCACTCCACAGGGGGTACTCCCTATTGGTCAGCCCCAGCATTTT
CASTPQGVLPIGQPQHF
>TRBV29-1|TRBJ1-1|-|-
TGCAGCGTTGCCCTTCGGGCAGTTACCACTGAAGCTTTCTTT
CSVALRAVTTEAFF
>TRBV19|TRBJ1-5|-|-
TGTGCCAGTAGTATCACAGGGCTTGGCAATCAGCCCCAGCATTTT
CASSITGLGNQPQHF